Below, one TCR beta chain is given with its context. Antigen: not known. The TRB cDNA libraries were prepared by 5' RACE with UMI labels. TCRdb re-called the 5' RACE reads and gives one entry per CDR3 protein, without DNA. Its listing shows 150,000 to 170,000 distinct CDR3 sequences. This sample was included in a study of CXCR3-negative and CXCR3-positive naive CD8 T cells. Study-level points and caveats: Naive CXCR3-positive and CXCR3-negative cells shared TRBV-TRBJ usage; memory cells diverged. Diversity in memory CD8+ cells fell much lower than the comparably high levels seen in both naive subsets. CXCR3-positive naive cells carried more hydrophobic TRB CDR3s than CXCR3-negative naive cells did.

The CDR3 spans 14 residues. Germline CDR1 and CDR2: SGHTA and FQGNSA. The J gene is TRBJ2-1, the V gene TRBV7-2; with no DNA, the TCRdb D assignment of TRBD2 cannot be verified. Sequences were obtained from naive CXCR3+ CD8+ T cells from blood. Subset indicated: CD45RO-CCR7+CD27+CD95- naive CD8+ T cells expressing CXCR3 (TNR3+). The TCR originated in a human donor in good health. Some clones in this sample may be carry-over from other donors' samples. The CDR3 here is CASSWGLGYNEQFF.